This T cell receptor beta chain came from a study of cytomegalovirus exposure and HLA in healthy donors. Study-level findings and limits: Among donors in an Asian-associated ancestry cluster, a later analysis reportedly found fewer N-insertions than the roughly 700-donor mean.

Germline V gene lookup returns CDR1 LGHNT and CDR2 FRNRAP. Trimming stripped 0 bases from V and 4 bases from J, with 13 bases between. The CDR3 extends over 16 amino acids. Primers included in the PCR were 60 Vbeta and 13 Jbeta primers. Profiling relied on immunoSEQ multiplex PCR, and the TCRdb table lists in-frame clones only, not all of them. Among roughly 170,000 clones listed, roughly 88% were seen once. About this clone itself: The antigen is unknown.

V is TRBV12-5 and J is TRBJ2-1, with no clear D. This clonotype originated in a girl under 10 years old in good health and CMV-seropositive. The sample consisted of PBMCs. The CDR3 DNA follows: TGTGCTAGTGGTTTGGTCCTAACGTCTAATTACAATGAGCAGTTCTTC. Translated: CASGLVLTSNYNEQFF. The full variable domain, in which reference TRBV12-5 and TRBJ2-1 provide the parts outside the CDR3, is DARVTQTPRHKVTEMGQEVTMRCQPILGHNTVFWYRQTMMQGLELLAYFRNRAPLDDSGMPKDRFSAEMPDATLATLKIQPSEPRDSAVYFCASGLVLTSNYNEQFFGPGTRLTVL.